This TCR beta chain was sequenced in a study of blood T cell repertoires in COVID-19. On the study more broadly: The samples span acute and convalescent COVID-19 from the United States, Italy and Spain. PBMCs, B-cell-depleted T cells, or T cells provided the cDNA or gDNA that made up the material.

How the authors handled the data: Amplified reference gene primers provided the basis for estimating nucleated cell counts. Repertoires were generated with immunoSEQ multiplex PCR, while TCRdb's copy carries only in-frame clones and drops some. V, J and clone size are those of that table, while D and trimming were read from the DNA. The sample consists of about 100,000 clones, roughly 90% of them appearing once. V dropped 5 bases and J dropped 0; count of bases not matched to a gene: 4. Germline CDR1 is SGDLS and CDR2 is YYNGEE. This CDR3 contains 15 residues. The rearrangement joins TRBV9 to TRBJ2-2, with 7 bases aligning to TRBD2. The sequencing input was peripheral blood. This receptor was identified in a man aged 50 to 60 with active COVID-19. The CDR3 bases are TGTGCCAGCAGTCCCGGACTAGCGAACACCGGGGAGCTGTTTTTT. It yields the protein CASSPGLANTGELFF.